Listed below are T cell receptor beta chains from one sample, sequenced in a study of CD8+CD57+ T cells in acquired aplastic anemia. MiXCR, run by TCRdb on the reads, gives a single entry per CDR3 protein. The table shows roughly 250,000 distinct CDR3 sequences, with roughly 82% occurring only once. Sequencing was performed on sorted CD4+, CD8+, or CD8+CD57+ T cells (not recorded which) from PBMCs. Receptor source: a human donor with aplastic anemia. Both conserved end residues are part of each CDR3. A D gene is named only where the DNA matches it firmly. Size values are once, few and many counts, or a class for expanded clones, and some rows have none.

cdr3_length j_call clone_size v_call d_call cdr3_aa cdr3_nt
16 TRBJ2-1 NA TRBV7-2 TRBD2 CASSFQKSGGSYEQFF TGTGCCAGCAGCTTTCAAAAGAGCGGGGGGAGCTATGAGCAGTTCTTC
12 TRBJ2-7 NA TRBV5-6 NA CASSSRGYEQYF TGTGCCAGCAGCTCTCGGGGGTACGAGCAGTACTTC
15 TRBJ2-1 NA TRBV7-2 TRBD2 CASSSWTSASNGQFF TGTGCCAGCAGCTCGTGGACTAGCGCGAGTAATGGGCAGTTCTTC
14 TRBJ1-6 NA TRBV10-2 NA CASSEQGGNSPLHF TGCGCCAGCAGTGAACAGGGTGGCAATTCACCCCTCCACTTT
14 TRBJ2-3 NA TRBV7-2 TRBD1 CAGQGARETHTQWF TGTGCCGGACAGGGAGCGAGGGAGACCCATACCCAGTGGTTT
13 TRBJ1-2 few TRBV29-1 TRBD1 CSVLGQAEGGYTF TGCAGCGTATTGGGACAGGCCGAGGGTGGCTACACCTTC
12 TRBJ2-1 NA TRBV7-3 NA CASSVGSATQIF TGTGCCAGCAGCGTAGGGTCAGCTACGCAGATCTTC
14 TRBJ2-7 NA TRBV7-8 NA CASSLAQGHDKQYF TGTGCCAGCAGCTTAGCGCAGGGTCACGATAAGCAGTACTTC
14 TRBJ1-1 NA TRBV7-3 NA CASSVGNGATEAFF TGTGCCAGCAGCGTAGGCAACGGGGCGACTGAAGCTTTCTTT
16 TRBJ2-1 NA TRBV9 NA CASSVGRSGRSDEQFF TGTGCCAGCAGCGTAGGGAGAAGCGGGCGGAGTGATGAGCAGTTCTTC
13 TRBJ2-3 NA TRBV2 NA CASSAGSGSPQYF TGTGCCAGCAGCGCCGGTTCTGGGTCTCCCCAGTATTTT
13 TRBJ1-1 once TRBV6-5 NA CASSPGLNTEAFF TGTGCCAGCAGCCCCGGGCTGAACACTGAAGCTTTCTTT
13 TRBJ1-1 NA TRBV7-2 NA CASSFTTGSKALF TGTGCCAGCAGCTTTACTACAGGGAGTAAAGCTCTCTTT
15 TRBJ1-3 NA TRBV5-1 NA CASSNTRDSGNTIYF TGCGCCAGCAGTAACACCAGGGACTCTGGAAACACCATATATTTT
15 TRBJ1-3 NA TRBV24-1 NA CATSCPANSGNTIYF TGTGCCACCAGTTGTCCCGCCAACTCTGGAAACACCATATATTTT
16 TRBJ2-3 few TRBV15 NA CATSRDRPGGTDTQYF TGTGCCACCAGCAGAGATCGGCCCGGCGGGACAGATACGCAGTATTTT
12 TRBJ2-3 NA TRBV11-1 NA CASSPHLLTQYF TGTGCCAGCAGCCCCCATCTCCTTACGCAGTATTTT
15 TRBJ1-2 once TRBV24-1 NA CATSKGTTVFCGYTF TGTGCCACCAGTAAAGGGACGACAGTCTTCTGTGGGTACACCTTC
17 TRBJ2-1 NA TRBV10-1 NA CASSDPSGHFSYNEQFF TGCGCCAGCAGTGACCCTAGTGGACATTTCTCCTACAATGAGCAGTTCTTC
15 TRBJ1-6 NA TRBV5-5 TRBD1 CASSSTGGNNSPLHF TGCGCCAGCAGCTCGACAGGGGGAAATAATTCACCCCTCCACTTT
16 TRBJ1-2 few TRBV7-8 TRBD1 CASSLAWDRGNYGYTF TGTGCCAGCAGCTTAGCTTGGGACAGAGGGAACTATGGCTACACCTTC
15 TRBJ2-3 once TRBV7-9 NA CASSSGRGVRHPSYF TGTGCCAGCAGCTCAGGACGGGGAGTCAGACACCCCTCCTATTTT
14 TRBJ1-2 NA TRBV29-1 NA CSVPNRDFVYGYTF TGCAGCGTTCCTAACAGGGACTTCGTCTATGGCTACACCTTT
15 TRBJ1-1 NA TRBV6-1 NA CAIGADSVADTEAFF TGTGCCATCGGGGCCGACAGCGTGGCGGACACTGAAGCTTTCTTT
14 TRBJ2-3 once TRBV7-2 NA CASSSDRGPYTQYF TGTGCCAGCAGCTCTGACAGAGGTCCCTATACGCAGTATTTT
14 TRBJ2-5 NA TRBV5-5 NA CASSSSREQETQYF TGTGCCAGCAGCTCCTCACGGGAGCAAGAGACCCAGTACTTC
14 TRBJ2-7 NA TRBV15 NA CATSRDNRGSEQYF TGTGCCACCAGCAGAGATAATCGGGGGAGTGAGCAGTACTTC
15 TRBJ1-2 NA TRBV7-2 NA CASSRAKGGSSTSTF NA
15 TRBJ1-1 NA TRBV20-1 TRBD1 CSARGGDRDNTEAFF TGCAGTGCTAGAGGCGGGGACAGGGACAACACTGAAGCTTTCTTT
17 TRBJ2-1 NA TRBV7-2 TRBD1 CASSSHPRGRTLSEQFF TGTGCCAGCAGCTCTCATCCAAGGGGGCGAACCCTCTCCGAGCAGTTCTTC
15 TRBJ2-1 NA TRBV6-5 TRBD2 CASTLTSGSYNEQLF TGTGCCAGCACCCTTACTAGCGGTAGCTACAATGAGCAGCTCTTC
19 TRBJ1-3 NA TRBV20-1 NA CSARDEVTGRSISGNTIYF TGCAGTGCTAGAGATGAGGTTACGGGACGGTCTATCTCCGGAAACACCATATATTTT
14 TRBJ2-7 NA TRBV15 NA CATNRGSDHETQYF TGTGCCACCAACAGAGGATCGGACCACGAGACGCAGTACTTC
16 TRBJ2-1 NA TRBV10-3 NA CAISQGGGNGHDEQFF TGTGCCATCAGCCAGGGGGGCGGAAACGGACATGATGAGCAGTTCTTC
11 TRBJ1-1 NA TRBV30 NA CALEGYAEAFF TGTGCCCTGGAGGGTTACGCAGAAGCTTTCTTT
13 TRBJ2-1 NA TRBV2 NA CASSLTTLNEQFF TGTGCCAGCAGCTTGACTACCCTCAATGAGCAGTTCTTC
16 TRBJ1-5 many TRBV20-1 TRBD1 CSAAPPGTGVNQPQHF TGCAGTGCGGCCCCCCCCGGGACAGGCGTTAATCAGCCCCAGCATTTT
15 TRBJ1-1 NA TRBV7-3 NA CASCIQPNAVEHGFF TGTGCCAGCTGCATACAGCCCAACGCCGTTGAACACGGATTCTTT
16 TRBJ2-7 few TRBV25-1 TRBD1 CASSPGQRLSSYEQYF TGTGCCAGCAGTCCGGGACAGCGATTGAGCTCCTACGAGCAGTACTTC
16 TRBJ2-1 NA TRBV7-2 TRBD2 CASSFPRSGGTEEQFF TGTGCCAGCAGCTTTCCAAGAAGCGGGGGTACCGAGGAGCAGTTCTTC
16 TRBJ1-1 NA TRBV9 NA CASSVDNLPNTTEAFF TGTGCCAGCAGCGTGGACAATCTACCGAACACTACAGAAGCTTTCTTT
16 TRBJ2-6 NA TRBV9 TRBD2 CASRLAGSIRDFVLTF TGTGCCAGCAGATTAGCGGGTAGCATTCGGGACTTCGTCCTGACTTTC
16 TRBJ2-1 NA TRBV7-8 TRBD2 CASSLAGGTDTHYQFF TGTGCCAGCAGCCTAGCGGGAGGAACCGATACGCATTATCAGTTCTTC
16 TRBJ2-6 NA TRBV2 TRBD2 CASSGAGGSETNALSF TGTGCCAGCAGCGGGGCGGGGGGGTCGGAGACCAACGCCCTCTCTTTC
15 TRBJ2-3 NA TRBV20-1 TRBD2 CSARDRGGSSDTQYF TGCAGTGCTAGAGATCGGGGCGGGAGCTCAGATACGCAGTATTTT
15 TRBJ1-6 NA TRBV7-8 NA CASSLDGQDNSPLHF TGTGCCAGCAGCTTAGATGGACAAGATAATTCACCCCTCCACTTT